This note documents a single T cell receptor (beta chain) sequence. Using its own MiXCR run on the 5' RACE reads, TCRdb lists one record per CDR3 protein. Among some 760,000 distinct CDR3 sequences listed, approximately 18% were seen once. The data were obtained in a study of identical twins. The same sample was also used in a study of T cells expressing NK-cell markers.

The sequence was collected from a young woman in good health. The sequenced sample was PBMCs.

In DNA, the CDR3 is TGTGCCACCAGTTCGGTGGAAACCGGGGAGCTGTTTTTT. It is translated as CATSSVETGELFF. The J gene is TRBJ2-2, the V gene TRBV24-1, with D uncertain. V was trimmed by 6 bases and J by 5 bases, leaving 9 bases between them. Germline V gene data show CDR1 as KGHDR and CDR2 as SFDVKD. The CDR3 has 13 residues.